This entry lists 2 T cell receptor beta chains sequenced from one sample in a study of blood T cell repertoires in COVID-19. Some clones are missing from TCRdb's copy, which holds only in-frame ones; the method was immunoSEQ multiplex PCR. This table has roughly 450,000 clones, roughly 88% appearing once. Sequencing was performed on PBMCs or T cells enriched from blood (not recorded which). The receptors shown here come from a man between 18 and 35 years old who had recovered from COVID-19.

This chain joins TRBV6-5 and TRBJ2-7; D remains unclear. The CDR3 is 13 amino acids. Trimming took off 6 bases at V and 6 bases at J, with 15 bases between the two ends. Germline CDR1 reads MNHEY; CDR2 reads SVGAGI. CDR3 amino acids: CASRRRGRTEQYF. The CDR3, as DNA: TGTGCCAGCAGGCGGCGTGGCAGAACCGAGCAGTACTTC.

The genes are TRBV7-7 and TRBJ2-5; 9 bases line up with TRBD2. The CDR3 runs to 16 residues. Germline V CDR1 and CDR2: SSHAT, FNYEAQ (reference sequence). V shed 3 bases and J 2 bases; nucleotides not matched to a gene: 7. In DNA, the CDR3 is TGTGCCAGCAGCTTGGGGCTAGCGGGAAGTCAAGAGACCCAGTACTTC. Protein product: CASSLGLAGSQETQYF.